The rows below give T cell receptor beta chains drawn from one sample of a study of CD8 T cells in ankylosing spondylitis. MiXCR was run by TCRdb on the 5' RACE reads, yielding one entry per CDR3 protein. Among about 130,000 distinct CDR3 sequences listed, around 9% were seen once. The sequencing sample was made of blood, either unsorted or a sorted T cell fraction (not recorded which). Source of these receptors: a male donor with ankylosing spondylitis or in good health (not recorded which). The CDR3 runs from the conserved cysteine through the conserved F or W. The D gene is left open where the match is weak. Where a row states a size, it is once, few, many or the class of an expanded clone; other rows omit it.

15,few,TRBJ1-6,TRBV27,NA,CASSLSPGVNSPLHF,TGTGCCAGCAGTTTATCCCCAGGGGTGAATTCACCCCTCCACTTT
15,few,TRBJ1-2,TRBV5-1,NA,CASSLDGNPNYGYTF,TGCGCCAGCAGCTTGGATGGAAACCCTAACTATGGCTACACCTTC
12,many,TRBJ2-5,TRBV29-1,NA,CSGSRGRETQYF,TGCAGCGGGTCAAGAGGAAGAGAGACCCAGTACTTC
14,many,TRBJ2-6,TRBV20-1,NA,CSATDALGANVLTF,TGCAGTGCTACGGACGCCTTGGGGGCCAACGTCCTGACTTTC
15,many,TRBJ1-6,TRBV20-1,NA,CSARGGAGDSAPLHF,TGCAGTGCTAGGGGGGGGGCAGGAGATTCGGCACCCCTCCACTTT
14,many,TRBJ2-5,TRBV29-1,TRBD1,CSVEDNDRGETQYF,TGCAGCGTTGAAGATAACGACAGGGGGGAGACCCAGTACTTC
15,NA,TRBJ1-5,TRBV19,TRBD1,CASSDRDSLNQPQHF,TGTGCCAGTAGTGACCGGGACAGCCTCAATCAGCCCCAGCATTTT
17,NA,TRBJ2-3,TRBV7-2,TRBD2,CASSPRGLAGGGNTQYF,TGTGCCAGCAGCCCGAGAGGACTAGCGGGAGGAGGAAATACGCAGTATTTT
14,NA,TRBJ2-7,TRBV18,NA,CASSPIGQVYEQYF,TGTGCCAGCTCACCAATAGGGCAGGTCTACGAGCAGTACTTC
15,many,TRBJ2-1,TRBV5-1,TRBD1,CASSRARTGYNEQFF,TGCGCCTCTTCTCGTGCCCGGACAGGGTACAATGAGCAGTTCTTC
14,NA,TRBJ2-5,TRBV5-5,NA,CASSPVQPIKTQYF,TGTGCCAGCAGCCCAGTGCAGCCCATTAAGACCCAGTACTTC
15,NA,TRBJ1-5,TRBV12-3/TRBV12-4,NA,CASSGGRILNQPQHF,TGTGCCAGCAGTGGGGGACGGATCCTAAATCAGCCCCAGCATTTT
15,many,TRBJ2-5,TRBV10-3,TRBD2,CAISPSGRAQETQYF,TGTGCCATCAGCCCTAGCGGGAGGGCCCAAGAGACCCAGTACTTC
16,few,TRBJ2-7,TRBV20-1,TRBD2,CSARDGPSGRSYEQYF,TGCAGTGCTAGAGATGGTCCTAGCGGGAGATCCTACGAGCAGTACTTC
14,many,TRBJ2-3,TRBV11-2,NA,CASSPGSLTDTQYF,TGTGCCAGCAGCCCCGGGTCCCTCACAGATACGCAGTATTTT
13,NA,TRBJ1-1,TRBV11-3,NA,CASSLAANTEAFF,TGTGCCAGCAGCTTAGCCGCGAACACTGAAGCTTTCTTT
16,NA,TRBJ1-1,TRBV20-1,TRBD1,CSARDHFRQGNTEAFF,TGCAGTGCTAGAGATCATTTTAGACAGGGGAACACTGAAGCTTTCTTT
14,many,TRBJ2-7,TRBV3-1,NA,CASSQGIIGGEQYF,TGTGCCAGCAGCCAAGGGATAATTGGGGGCGAGCAGTACTTC
14,many,TRBJ2-3,TRBV5-1,TRBD1,CASSSGQGTDTQYF,TGCGCCAGCAGCTCAGGACAGGGGACAGATACGCAGTATTTT
15,many,TRBJ1-2,TRBV3-1,TRBD1,CASRDRGTDYYGYTF,TGTGCCAGCCGCGACCGGGGGACAGACTATTATGGCTACACCTTC
12,many,TRBJ2-1,TRBV6-6,NA,CASSYRGNEQFF,TGTGCCAGCAGTTACAGGGGGAATGAGCAGTTCTTC
18,many,TRBJ1-2,TRBV28,NA,CASSFEGGPIEGPYGYTF,TGTGCCAGCAGTTTTGAGGGGGGTCCAATCGAAGGACCCTATGGCTACACCTTC
14,few,TRBJ2-3,TRBV18,NA,CASSPETSTHTQYF,TGTGCCAGCTCACCAGAAACCTCCACCCATACGCAGTATTTT
17,many,TRBJ2-1,TRBV6-5,TRBD2,CASSYAVTSGDYNEQFF,TGTGCCAGCAGTTACGCCGTTACTAGCGGAGATTACAATGAGCAGTTCTTC
13,few,TRBJ2-5,TRBV20-1,TRBD1,CSAHLDREETQYF,TGCAGTGCTCACTTGGACAGGGAAGAGACCCAGTACTTC
14,many,TRBJ1-5,TRBV7-2,TRBD1,CASSRDRGLGPQHF,TGTGCCAGCAGCCGCGACAGGGGCCTCGGTCCCCAGCATTTT
15,many,TRBJ2-2,TRBV5-1,TRBD2,CASRTSGSGTGELFF,TGCGCCAGCAGGACTAGCGGGAGCGGCACCGGGGAGCTGTTTTTT
13,many,TRBJ2-7,TRBV7-2,TRBD2,CASSARLAGEQYF,TGTGCCAGCAGCGCCAGACTAGCGGGAGAGCAGTACTTC
13,many,TRBJ1-1,TRBV7-2,NA,CASSPQTVTEAFF,TGTGCCAGCAGCCCCCAAACGGTAACTGAAGCTTTCTTT
13,few,TRBJ2-5,TRBV7-8,NA,CASSPPIKETQYF,TGTGCCAGCAGCCCGCCAATTAAAGAGACCCAGTACTTC
13,few,TRBJ1-2,TRBV20-1,TRBD1,CSASRQGQYGYTF,TGCAGTGCTAGCCGACAGGGCCAGTATGGCTACACCTTC
18,NA,TRBJ2-1,TRBV6-2/TRBV6-3,TRBD2,CASSYPSGTSWAYNEQFF,TGTGCCAGCAGTTACCCATCCGGGACTAGCTGGGCCTACAATGAGCAGTTCTTC
11,few,TRBJ2-7,TRBV20-1,NA,CSARELFEQYF,TGCAGTGCTAGAGAGCTTTTCGAGCAGTACTTC
13,NA,TRBJ1-1,TRBV5-5,NA,CASSHGSYTEAFF,TGTGCCAGCAGCCACGGATCCTACACTGAAGCTTTCTTT
17,many,TRBJ2-1,TRBV7-2,TRBD2,CASSLRGAGEYNNEQFF,TGTGCCAGCAGCTTAAGAGGTGCGGGAGAATATAACAATGAGCAGTTCTTC
12,many,TRBJ2-4,TRBV29-1,NA,CSVYRDQDIQYF,TGCAGCGTCTACCGGGACCAGGACATTCAGTACTTC
16,many,TRBJ2-1,TRBV10-3,TRBD2,CAISVGSGSSYNEQFF,TGTGCCATCAGTGTGGGGAGCGGGAGCTCCTACAATGAGCAGTTCTTC
12,many,TRBJ2-7,TRBV5-1,NA,CASSRGMYEQYF,TGCGCCAGCAGCAGGGGAATGTACGAGCAGTACTTC
14,many,TRBJ1-2,TRBV7-9,NA,CASSLDGSNYGYTF,TGTGCCAGCAGCTTAGACGGATCTAACTATGGCTACACCTTC
13,many,TRBJ2-5,TRBV27,TRBD1,CASSKRTGSTQYF,TGTGCCAGCAGTAAGCGGACAGGTTCGACCCAGTACTTC
15,many,TRBJ2-3,TRBV5-1,NA,CASSLEWTVTDTQYF,TGCGCCAGCAGCTTGGAATGGACAGTCACAGATACGCAGTATTTT
16,many,TRBJ2-1,TRBV7-2,TRBD2,CASSSVGLAGDNEQFF,TGTGCCAGCAGCTCAGTGGGACTAGCGGGCGACAATGAGCAGTTCTTC